The 6 T cell receptor beta chains given below trace back to one sample, sequenced in a study of response to subunit inactivated influenza vaccine. In TCRdb, the RT-PCR reads were re-called with MiXCR into one record per CDR3 protein. The table includes 450,000 to 600,000 distinct CDR3 sequences, approximately 7.8% detected once. This specimen was PBMCs from blood, taken around 25 months after vaccination. These receptors were collected from a man aged 45 to 70 who received an inactivated influenza vaccine.

The V and J genes are TRBV15 and TRBJ2-5; 8 bases are a match to TRBD1. Germline assignment: CDR1 LNHNV and CDR2 YYDKDF (reference sequence). The junction had 10 bases not matched to a gene; V was cut back by 3 bases and J by 4 bases. The CDR3 runs to 16 residues. The CDR3 DNA is TGTGCCACCAGCAGGAAATCGACAGGGGAGTTAGAGACCCAGTACTTC. It codes for CATSRKSTGELETQYF.

The table lists this clonotype with a few counts. Germline and junction disagree at one end, which may indicate a read error. The chain has TRBV28 and TRBJ2-1, with D possibly TRBD2 on 5 matching bases. This CDR3 has 12 residues. The germline V gene has CDR1 MDHEN and CDR2 SYDVKM. This CDR3 is CASSTAQAAIVF. CDR3 bases: TGTGCCAGCAGTACCGCCCAAGCGGCAATCGTCTTC.

This clonotype appeared many times. The V call is TRBV7-2, the J call TRBJ2-2, with 7 bases that match TRBD2. The CDR3 has 18 residues. Germline trimming cut 5 bases from V and 0 bases from J; bases unmatched to any gene: 12. Looked up from germline, CDR1 is SGHTA and CDR2 is FQGNSA. The chain's CDR3 is CASSQLARYGSNTGELFF. In DNA, the CDR3 is TGTGCCAGCAGCCAACTAGCGAGATACGGCTCGAACACCGGGGAGCTGTTTTTT.

Many counts were recorded for this clonotype. V gene TRBV2 combines with J gene TRBJ1-3; D unclear. The CDR3 extends over 12 amino acids. With 6 bases removed from V and 4 bases from J, the gap between germline ends came to 7 bases. In germline, CDR1 is SNHLY, CDR2 FYNNEI. This chain's CDR3 is CASSTAGNTIYF. The CDR3 DNA is TGTGCCAGCAGCACCGCGGGAAACACCATATATTTT.

Points on this clonotype: A junction boundary mismatches the germline segment, possibly from a read error. This chain links TRBV5-1 with TRBJ2-2; 7 nucleotides align to TRBD2. The CDR3 consists of 14 residues. The germline gives CDR1 SGHRS, CDR2 YFSETQ. DNA of the CDR3: TGCGCCAGCAGGGGGGGGACGAACACCGGGGAGCTGCTTTTT. As protein: CASRGGTNTGELLF.

There are many counts of this clonotype. The rearrangement links TRBV29-1 to TRBJ1-4; TRBD1 is a possible D gene (5 bases). Between the trimmed V and J ends, which lost 6 bases and 9 bases, there was a span of 23 bases. The CDR3 contains 15 residues. The germline V gene has CDR1 SQVTM and CDR2 ANQGSEA. This CDR3 reads CSVTGPASDQQKLFF. The CDR3 DNA reads TGCAGCGTGACGGGACCGGCCTCGGACCAGCAAAAACTGTTTTTT.